These 21 T cell receptor beta chains were all obtained from the same sample, sequenced in a study of blood T cells in healthy people across ages. The second PCR ran about 6 to 11 cycles with a sample-barcoded 5' primer and J-beta primers. TCRdb analysed the 5' RACE reads with MiXCR anew, one entry per CDR3 protein. Of about 1,400,000 distinct CDR3 sequences in the sample, 40% to 50% were seen once. Sequenced material: blood. Receptors were obtained from a woman younger than 35 in good health.

This clonotype has only one observation. The chain joins TRBV20-1 to TRBJ1-2; D remains unclear. The germline CDR1 and CDR2 sequences are DFQATT and SNEGSKA (reference sequence). The CDR3 loop spans 10 amino acids. V shed 6 bases and J shed 5 bases, with 7 bases lying between them. The CDR3 DNA follows: TGCAGTGCCGGCGCATATGGCTACACCTTC. This sequence encodes CSAGAYGYTF.

This clonotype was seen only once. The CDR3 sequence: CASSLFSGSGYTQYF. The CDR3 DNA follows: TGTGCCAGCAGCTTATTCTCCGGAAGCGGGTATACGCAGTATTTT. J is TRBJ2-3 and V is TRBV7-3, with TRBD2 as a possible D gene (6 bases). CDR1 and CDR2 (germline): SGHTA, FQGTGA. The CDR3 is 15 residues long. V lost 2 bases and J 7 bases, leaving 16 bases between the germline ends.

This chain links TRBV6-1 with TRBJ2-7; TRBD1 matches at 7 bases. Germline CDR1 is MNHNS and CDR2 is SASEGT. J gave up 3 bases and V 0 bases, and 2 bases lay outside the gene matches. The CDR3 has 14 residues. The CDR3 region is CASSEARDSYEQYF. The CDR3 DNA is TGTGCCAGCAGTGAAGCCCGGGACAGCTACGAGCAGTACTTC.

This chain uses TRBV30 with TRBJ2-5; D gene ambiguous. The end of the DNA is better explained by TRBJ2-7, so the J call may be wrong. Germline values: CDR1 GTSNPN, CDR2 SVGIG (reference sequence). The CDR3 is 12 amino acids. CDR3 in DNA: TGTGCCTGGAGTGTACAAACCTACGAGCAGTACTTC. Translating gives CAWSVQTYEQYF.

With regard to this clonotype: The junction departs from germline at one end; a sequencing error may be responsible. V and J are TRBV6-5 and TRBJ1-1; a possible D gene is TRBD1 (6 bases). The CDR3 has 15 amino acids. Germline V gives CDR1 MNHEY, CDR2 SVGAGI. CDR3 in amino acids: CASSRWGGMKTEAFF. The CDR3 nucleotides are TGTGCCAGCAGTCGCTGGGGGGGCATGAAGACTGAAGCTTTCTTT.

This chain links TRBV2 with TRBJ2-5, with D tentatively TRBD1 (7 bases). Germline values: CDR1 SNHLY, CDR2 FYNNEI. V was pared by 11 bases and J by 5 bases, with 15 bases between. This CDR3 contains 12 residues. The DNA for the CDR3 is TGTGCCGGATCAGGGGGGTTGGAGACCCAGTACTTC. Encoded protein: CAGSGGLETQYF.

The rearrangement uses TRBV20-1 and TRBJ2-7; 9 nucleotides align to TRBD1. The CDR3 is 15 amino acids. With 4 bases clipped from V and 5 bases from J, the junction kept 12 bases outside the gene matches. CDR1 is DFQATT and CDR2 is SNEGSKA in the germline V gene (reference sequence). The DNA of the CDR3 is TGCAGTGCTACCACTCCGGGACAGGGCACCCACGAGCAGTACTTC. Protein sequence: CSATTPGQGTHEQYF.

The chain joins TRBV18 to TRBJ2-1; D is undetermined. The CDR3 is 18 residues long. The V end was cut by 5 bases, the J end by 0 bases, with 20 bases between. Germline V gene sequence: CDR1 KGHSH, CDR2 LQKENI. The DNA of the CDR3 is TGTGCCAGCTCATTCTGGACCCCAACGAGAGGCTCCTACAATGAGCAGTTCTTC. Translation: CASSFWTPTRGSYNEQFF.

J is TRBJ2-7 and V is TRBV4-1, with D possibly TRBD1 on 6 matching bases. CDR1 is MGHRA, CDR2 YSYEKL, per germline. The CDR3 loop spans 16 amino acids. V was cut by 1 base and J by 0 bases, with 13 bases left in between. The CDR3 reads CASSQGSAGASYEQYF. The CDR3, as DNA: TGCGCCAGCAGCCAAGGTTCCGCAGGGGCCTCCTACGAGCAGTACTTC.

The chain has TRBV30 and TRBJ2-1; 8 nucleotides match TRBD2. The CDR3 totals 14 residues. CDR1 is GTSNPN and CDR2 is SVGIG in the germline V gene (reference sequence). Trimming at V came to 7 bases and at J to 6 bases, leaving 11 bases not matched to a gene. The CDR3 is CASLFGGASNEQFF. The CDR3, as DNA: TGTGCCTCCCTTTTCGGGGGGGCTAGCAATGAGCAGTTCTTC.

The rearrangement joins TRBV20-1 to TRBJ2-3; 9 nucleotides line up with TRBD2. The germline V gene has CDR1 DFQATT and CDR2 SNEGSKA (reference sequence). The CDR3 totals 15 residues. The V gene end was trimmed by 5 bases and the J gene end by 2 bases; junction bases not matched to a gene: 8. The CDR3 sequence: CSAYSGGGDTDTQYF. For the CDR3, the DNA is TGCAGTGCTTACTCCGGCGGGGGGGACACAGATACGCAGTATTTT.

The genes are TRBV7-9 and TRBJ2-3; 8 bases line up with TRBD1. There are 16 residues in the CDR3. Losses at the gene ends were 8 bases for V and 3 bases for J; bases not matched to a gene: 13. Germline lookup yields CDR1 SEHNR and CDR2 FQNEAQ (reference sequence). The CDR3 spells CASARGQGSRTDTQYF. In nucleotides, the CDR3 is TGTGCCAGCGCCCGCGGACAGGGAAGTCGGACAGATACGCAGTATTTT.

The V call is TRBV12-3 or TRBV12-4, the J call TRBJ2-1; the D is unclear. Trimming removed 8 bases at V and 7 bases at J, with 9 bases between. CDR3 length: 11 residues. CDR3 bases: TGTGCCAGCGCGCAATTGAATGAGCAGTTCTTC. It is translated as CASAQLNEQFF.

This clonotype was counted a few times. The chain combines TRBV7-2 with TRBJ2-4, with D unclear. V lost 5 bases and J 6 bases, leaving 14 bases between the germline ends. CDR3 size: 14 residues. From germline, CDR1 is SGHTA and CDR2 FQGNSA. The CDR3 nucleotides are TGTGCCAGCAGCCCCACTATATCCGGAAACATTCAGTACTTC. Protein sequence: CASSPTISGNIQYF.

This clonotype was counted a few times. The chain has TRBV4-2 and TRBJ1-5, with D unresolved. Germline V gives CDR1 LGHNA, CDR2 YNFKEQ. V shed 0 bases and J shed 0 bases, with 9 bases lying between them. The CDR3 is 16 residues long. CDR3 loop: CASSQDPGYSNQPQHF. CDR3 sequence (DNA): TGTGCCAGCAGCCAAGACCCCGGGTATAGCAATCAGCCCCAGCATTTT.

In its sample, this clonotype was seen a few times. This chain joins TRBV7-9 and TRBJ1-2; TRBD1 agrees at 7 bases. With V trimmed by 0 bases and J by 4 bases, 8 bases remained unmatched. There are 16 residues in the CDR3. The V gene's germline CDR1 is SEHNR and CDR2 FQNEAQ (reference sequence). The CDR3 sequence is CASSLASGTVAYGYTF. The CDR3 bases are TGTGCCAGCAGCTTAGCTTCGGGGACAGTAGCCTATGGCTACACCTTC.

The chain has TRBV6-2 or TRBV6-3 and TRBJ2-7, with 16 bases that match TRBD2. Germline V gene lookup returns CDR1 MNHEY and CDR2 SVGEGT. The length of the CDR3 is 17 residues. The J segment lost 7 bases and the V segment lost 5 bases, leaving 11 bases of the junction unmatched. The CDR3 sequence: CASSDSPGLAGGNEQYF. CDR3 coding DNA: TGTGCCAGCAGTGATTCTCCGGGACTAGCGGGGGGGAATGAGCAGTACTTC.

The rearrangement links TRBV6-6 to TRBJ1-6; 9 nucleotides line up with TRBD1. The germline CDR1 and CDR2 sequences are MNHNY and SVGAGI (reference sequence). The CDR3 sequence is 15 residues long. The V and J ends lost 2 bases and 10 bases, in that order; junction bases with no gene match: 6. This chain's CDR3 is CASSYGGQGSSPLHF. In DNA form, the CDR3 reads TGTGCCAGCAGTTACGGGGGACAGGGAAGCTCACCCCTCCACTTT.

The V call is TRBV20-1, the J call TRBJ2-7, with D possibly called TRBD1 or TRBD2 (5 bases each). This CDR3 is 13 amino acids long. V lost 4 bases and J lost 2, with 12 bases in between. CDR1 DFQATT and CDR2 SNEGSKA come from the germline V gene (reference sequence). The CDR3 loop reads CSATGTTAYEQYF. CDR3 in DNA: TGCAGTGCTACCGGGACCACTGCCTACGAGCAGTACTTC.

A note on this clonotype: A clone one base away is much larger, so this may be a read error. The rearrangement links TRBV12-3 or TRBV12-4 to TRBJ2-1; TRBD1 matches 7 bases. The CDR3 loop spans 14 amino acids. The CDR3 nucleotides read TGTGCCGGCAGTTTAGGACAGGAAAACAATGAGCAGTTCTTC. Translation gives CAGSLGQENNEQFF.

This sequence joins TRBV5-1 and TRBJ2-5; 13 bases line up with TRBD2. Germline V lookup: CDR1 SGHRS, CDR2 YFSETQ. This CDR3 is 16 amino acids long. The junction had 5 bases not matched to a gene; V was cut back by 4 bases and J by 2 bases. The CDR3 DNA sequence: TGCGCCAGCAGCCCAGGGACTAGCGGGATGCAAGAGACCCAGTACTTC. Translating it yields CASSPGTSGMQETQYF.